One sample yielded the 12 T cell receptor beta chains listed below, sequenced in a study of T cell responses to AZD1222 COVID-19 vaccine. Only in-frame clones appear in the TCRdb table, and some are missing; sequencing was by immunoSEQ multiplex PCR. The repertoire consists of roughly 200,000 clones, with around 90% occurring once and the leading ten covering around 3.6%. The sequencing used peripheral blood, collected 28 days after the second dose of the MenACWY control vaccine. These TCRs come from an adult who received the MenACWY meningococcal vaccine as a control.

Only one count was recorded for this clone. CDR3 nucleotides: TGCGCCAGCAGTCTCCTTTGGGCTAGCGGGACTACAGATACGCAGTATTTT. Amino acid sequence: CASSLLWASGTTDTQYF. This sequence joins TRBV10-2 and TRBJ2-3; 9 bases fit TRBD2. The CDR3 has 17 residues. Trimming cost V 5 bases and J 3 bases; bases outside gene matches: 12. Germline CDR1 reads WSHSY; CDR2 reads SAAADI.

The J gene is TRBJ2-1, the V gene TRBV7-3; 12 positions agree with TRBD2. With 4 bases clipped from V and 5 bases from J, the junction kept 6 bases outside the gene matches. The CDR3 extends over 16 amino acids. Germline lookup yields CDR1 SGHTA and CDR2 FQGTGA. The CDR3 sequence: CASSSTRTSGNNEQFF. CDR3 nucleotides: TGTGCCAGCAGCTCCACCCGGACTAGCGGGAACAATGAGCAGTTCTTC.

The rearrangement joins TRBV9 to TRBJ2-2; D gene unclear. The V end lost 0 bases, the J end lost 5 bases, and 8 bases lay between the germline ends. Germline loops: CDR1 SGDLS, CDR2 YYNGEE. This CDR3 comprises 14 residues. CDR3 bases: TGTGCCAGCAGCGTAGGTATTCAGACCGGGGAGCTGTTTTTT. Its protein product is CASSVGIQTGELFF.

The chain combines TRBV9 with TRBJ2-2; D remains ambiguous. The CDR3 extends over 12 amino acids. CDR1 SGDLS and CDR2 YYNGEE come from the germline V gene. Trimming left V 6 bases short and J 5 bases short, with 8 bases between. This CDR3 is CASTPGTGELFF. Written as DNA, the CDR3 is TGTGCCAGCACCCCTGGGACCGGGGAGCTGTTTTTT.

The rearrangement links TRBV6-2 or TRBV6-3 to TRBJ2-7; 9 positions match TRBD1. The V gene end was trimmed by 5 bases and the J gene end by 0 bases; junction bases not matched to a gene: 2. Germline V gene data show CDR1 as MNHEY and CDR2 as SVGEGT. The CDR3 is made up of 14 amino acids. This chain's CDR3 is CASSRDRVSYEQYF. As DNA, the CDR3 is TGTGCCAGCAGTAGGGACAGGGTCTCCTACGAGCAGTACTTC.

The chain has TRBV28 and TRBJ2-7, with D possibly being TRBD1 or TRBD2 (6 bases each). The V gene's germline CDR1 is MDHEN and CDR2 SYDVKM. This CDR3 region has 11 residues. V was clipped by 6 bases and J by 11 bases, with 14 bases between them. The CDR3 loop is CASSQGRGEYF. For the CDR3, the DNA is TGTGCCAGCAGCCAGGGAAGGGGGGAGTACTTC.

In the case of this clone: Other DNA sequences from this sample encode an identical CDR3 as well. The V and J genes are TRBV28 and TRBJ1-3; no definite D call. The germline CDR1 and CDR2 sequences are MDHEN and SYDVKM. The CDR3 length is 13 residues. Trimming took off 6 bases at V and 4 bases at J, with 10 bases between the two ends. CDR3 DNA: TGTGCCAGCAGCCTGTACAGCGGAAACACCATATATTTT. It codes for CASSLYSGNTIYF.

The chain has TRBV19 and TRBJ2-7; no clear D. Looked up from germline, CDR1 is LNHDA and CDR2 is SQIVND (reference sequence). The CDR3 runs 14 residues. Trimming stripped 1 base from V and 1 base from J, with 8 bases between. Here the CDR3 reads CASSIGYNSYEQYF. CDR3 DNA sequence: TGTGCCAGTAGTATAGGTTACAATTCCTACGAGCAGTACTTC.

This chain uses TRBV28 with TRBJ2-7, with unresolved D. The CDR3 is made up of 11 amino acids. Trimming left V 6 bases short and J 7 bases short, with 10 bases between. In germline, CDR1 is MDHEN, CDR2 SYDVKM. The DNA of the CDR3 is TGTGCCAGCAGGCAGGTGGGAGAGCAGTACTTC. Translation gives CASRQVGEQYF.

This clone was recorded a few times. The chain carries TRBV4-1 and TRBJ1-2; 7 bases agree with TRBD1. Germline loops: CDR1 MGHRA, CDR2 YSYEKL. V lost 8 bases and J lost 4; bases outside the gene matches: 13. CDR3 length: 15 residues. CDR3 sequence: CASGPGQGGLYGYTF. The CDR3 DNA reads TGCGCCAGCGGCCCGGGGCAGGGGGGACTCTATGGCTACACCTTC.

A few counts support this clone. The chain uses TRBV27 and TRBJ2-1, with TRBD2 matching 13 bases. This CDR3 region has 15 residues. Germline V gene data show CDR1 as MNHEY and CDR2 as SMNVEV (reference sequence). Losses at the gene ends were 8 bases for V and 9 bases for J; bases not matched to a gene: 10. CDR3 in amino acids: CASSRTSGRGSEQFF. The CDR3 DNA reads TGTGCCAGCTCCCGGACTAGCGGGAGAGGTTCTGAGCAGTTCTTC.

The chain links TRBV5-6 to TRBJ1-5; 7 bases align to TRBD1. The junction had 9 bases not matched to a gene; V was cut back by 4 bases and J by 11 bases. CDR3 length: 13 amino acids. Germline-derived CDR1 and CDR2 are SGHDT and YYEEEE. This chain's CDR3 is CASSRGPQGAQHF. DNA of the CDR3: TGTGCCAGCAGCCGGGGTCCCCAGGGGGCCCAGCATTTT. The full variable domain, in which reference TRBV5-6 and TRBJ1-5 provide the parts outside the CDR3, is DAGVTQSPTHLIKTRGQQVTLRCSPKSGHDTVSWYQQALGQGPQFIFQYYEEEERQRGNFPDRFSGHQFPNYSSELNVNALLLGDSALYLCASSRGPQGAQHFGDGTRLSIL.